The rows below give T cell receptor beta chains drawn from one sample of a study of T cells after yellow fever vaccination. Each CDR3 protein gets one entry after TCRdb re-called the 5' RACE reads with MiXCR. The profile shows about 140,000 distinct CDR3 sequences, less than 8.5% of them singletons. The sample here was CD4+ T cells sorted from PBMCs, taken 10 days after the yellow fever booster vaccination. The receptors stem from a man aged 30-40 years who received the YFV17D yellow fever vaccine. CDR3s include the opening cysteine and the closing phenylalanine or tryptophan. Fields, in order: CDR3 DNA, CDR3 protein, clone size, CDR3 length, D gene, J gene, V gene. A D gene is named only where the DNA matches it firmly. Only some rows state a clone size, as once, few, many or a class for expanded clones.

TGTGCCAGCAGTCCCCAACAGGGAGGCGACGAGCAGTACTTC,CASSPQQGGDEQYF,many,14,NA,TRBJ2-7,TRBV12-3/TRBV12-4
TGTGCCAGCAGTACCCCCGAGGGGGCATCAGATACGCAGTATTTT,CASSTPEGASDTQYF,many,15,TRBD1,TRBJ2-3,TRBV28
TGCGCCAGCAGCGGATGGGACAGAAGAAAAGAGACCCAGTACTTC,CASSGWDRRKETQYF,many,15,TRBD1,TRBJ2-5,TRBV5-1
TGCGCCAGCAGTCAACCATTCCCGGGACAGGGGACCAACGAGCAGTACTTC,CASSQPFPGQGTNEQYF,NA,17,TRBD1,TRBJ2-7,TRBV23-1
TGTGCCAGCAGTACAGCCAGGGGGCATCAGCCCCAGCATTTT,CASSTARGHQPQHF,many,14,TRBD1,TRBJ1-5,TRBV6-5
TGCAGCGTGAATGAGGTGATGCACACTGAAGCTTTCTTT,CSVNEVMHTEAFF,NA,13,NA,TRBJ1-1,TRBV29-1
TGTGCCAGCAGCTTAGCGGTTAGATACAATGAGCAGTTCTTC,CASSLAVRYNEQFF,many,14,NA,TRBJ2-1,TRBV7-2
TGTGCCAGCAAACAGGGGAACTCCTACGAGCAGTACTTC,CASKQGNSYEQYF,few,13,TRBD1,TRBJ2-7,TRBV12-3/TRBV12-4
TGTGCTAGTCCACGCGGGACTCACAGCTCCTATAATTCACCCCTCCACTTT,CASPRGTHSSYNSPLHF,many,17,NA,TRBJ1-6,TRBV12-5
TGTGCCAGCAGCTGGGGGGGGCCTAGGAGCTCCTACGAGCAGTACTTC,CASSWGGPRSSYEQYF,many,16,NA,TRBJ2-7,TRBV5-5
TGCGCCAGCAGCCAAGGGTCGGGCGCCTCTGGAAACACCATATATTTT,CASSQGSGASGNTIYF,many,16,NA,TRBJ1-3,TRBV4-3
TGTGCCAGTAGTACCCTCCGGATACGAGTCACAGATACGCAGTATTTT,CASSTLRIRVTDTQYF,many,16,NA,TRBJ2-3,TRBV19
TGCGCCAGCAGCTTGGCTCCAGATCGTTACGAGCAGTACTTC,CASSLAPDRYEQYF,many,14,NA,TRBJ2-7,TRBV5-1
TGCGCCAGCAGCCCGAACCTCGTCCCTAATGAAAAACTGTTTTTT,CASSPNLVPNEKLFF,NA,15,NA,TRBJ1-4,TRBV5-1
TGTGCCAGCAGCCCTTCTAGCGGGAGGGCCTACGAGCAGTACTTC,CASSPSSGRAYEQYF,many,15,TRBD2,TRBJ2-7,TRBV7-2
TGCGCCAGCAGCTCCCCACGGACAGGAGGGCTAGCGGGAGGCCCCTTCTACGAGCAGTACTTC,CASSSPRTGGLAGGPFYEQYF,few,21,TRBD2,TRBJ2-7,TRBV5-1
TGCGCCAGCAGCTCTGGGGGGGTAGCTCCCACCGGGGAGCTGTTTTTT,CASSSGGVAPTGELFF,few,16,TRBD2,TRBJ2-2,TRBV5-1
TGTGCCAGCAGCCTCCAGACACAGGGGGCTGTGACCCAGTACTTC,CASSLQTQGAVTQYF,many,15,TRBD1,TRBJ2-5,TRBV5-4
TGTGCCAGCAGCCCCGACGGACAGGGGGCCGGTGGCTACACCTTC,CASSPDGQGAGGYTF,many,15,TRBD1,TRBJ1-2,TRBV7-9
TGCTGTGCTAGAGATTCCCGTCCAGGGCGATGGACCGGGGAGCTGTTTTTT,CCARDSRPGRWTGELFF,NA,17,NA,TRBJ2-2,TRBV20-1
TGTGCCAGCAGCTTAGACGGTAGCGGGAGGGCCAGCGTCCTCGGGCAGTACTTC,CASSLDGSGRASVLGQYF,NA,18,TRBD2,TRBJ2-7,TRBV11-2
TGTGCCAGCAGCCAAGCCCCGGGACTCAGCACAGATACGCAGTATTTT,CASSQAPGLSTDTQYF,many,16,NA,TRBJ2-3,TRBV6-2/TRBV6-3
TGTGCCAGCAGCGTTCCGGGACTAGCGGGAAACGAGCAGTACTTC,CASSVPGLAGNEQYF,many,15,TRBD2,TRBJ2-7,TRBV28
TGCGCCAGCAGCTTGGAAGAGCCTACCGACAATGAGCAGTTCTTC,CASSLEEPTDNEQFF,NA,15,NA,TRBJ2-1,TRBV5-1
TGCGCCAGCAGCGGGGACTGGGCGAACACCGGGGAGCTGTTTTTT,CASSGDWANTGELFF,many,15,NA,TRBJ2-2,TRBV5-1
TGTGCCTGGTGGGGGTACACCGGGGAGCTGTTTTTT,CAWWGYTGELFF,few,12,NA,TRBJ2-2,TRBV30
TGCAGTGCCCCTTCAGCGGGAGCGGGCGAGCAGTACTTC,CSAPSAGAGEQYF,many,13,TRBD2,TRBJ2-7,TRBV20-1
TGTGCCAGCTCACGGGCCACCTACGAGCAGTACTTC,CASSRATYEQYF,many,12,NA,TRBJ2-7,TRBV18
TGCAGTGCGACCCTAGCGGGAGGGGGGACGGCCCAGTACTTC,CSATLAGGGTAQYF,many,14,TRBD2,TRBJ2-5,TRBV20-1
TGTGCCAGCAGTTTAAGGCTAGGTGGCGAGACCCAGTACTTC,CASSLRLGGETQYF,NA,14,NA,TRBJ2-5,TRBV27
TGTGCCAGCAGCCTAGTTCGAAACACCGGGGAGCTGTTTTTT,CASSLVRNTGELFF,many,14,NA,TRBJ2-2,TRBV7-2
TGTGCCAGCAGCTTCGACACGGGAGGGACTGAAGCTTTCTTT,CASSFDTGGTEAFF,many,14,NA,TRBJ1-1,TRBV7-9
TGTGCCAGCTCACGGGACAGAGAGACCCAGTACTTC,CASSRDRETQYF,many,12,TRBD1,TRBJ2-5,TRBV18
TGTGCCAGCAGTAAAGGGACTAGCGGCACCTACGAGCAGTACTTC,CASSKGTSGTYEQYF,many,15,TRBD2,TRBJ2-7,TRBV3-1
TGTGCCAGCAGCCCTAGGGGACAGGGCCCCGCGGATTACGAGCAGTACTTC,CASSPRGQGPADYEQYF,NA,17,TRBD1,TRBJ2-7,TRBV7-2
TGTGCCAGCAGTGTGAGGGGACAGGGGATCGGGGAGCTGTTTTTT,CASSVRGQGIGELFF,many,15,TRBD1,TRBJ2-2,TRBV2
TGTGCCAGCAGCTCGACAGGGATCCAGAGCGAGCAGTACTTC,CASSSTGIQSEQYF,many,14,TRBD1,TRBJ2-7,TRBV7-2
TGTGCCAGCAGCGCTCAACTTCGCATAGCGGGAGGATCAGATACGCAGTATTTT,CASSAQLRIAGGSDTQYF,many,18,TRBD2,TRBJ2-3,TRBV9
TGCGCCAGCAGCCAGTATGTTGGGTCTAGCGGGAGCCCCGGGGAGCTGTTTTTT,CASSQYVGSSGSPGELFF,few,18,TRBD2,TRBJ2-2,TRBV4-3
TGTGCCAGCAGCTTAAGTCTCCAAGAGACCCAGTACTTC,CASSLSLQETQYF,many,13,NA,TRBJ2-5,TRBV7-2
TGTGCCAGCAGCAAAGTCCACCAGAGGGAGAATCTCTTT,CASSKVHQRENLF,few,13,NA,TRBJ1-1,TRBV21-1
TGTGCCAGCAGCCAAGAGGCGACCGCGCATGGCTACACCTTC,CASSQEATAHGYTF,NA,14,NA,TRBJ1-2,TRBV3-1
TGTGCCAGCAGCTTAAAGGGGGGCACTGAAGCTTTCTTT,CASSLKGGTEAFF,NA,13,NA,TRBJ1-1,TRBV7-2
TGCGCCAGCAGTCCTCCTTCCGGGGCAGGTCTCCACGAGCAGTACTTC,CASSPPSGAGLHEQYF,NA,16,NA,TRBJ2-7,TRBV23-1
TGTGCCACCGCCCCTCTAGCGGGAAACACCGGGGAGCTGTTTTTT,CATAPLAGNTGELFF,many,15,TRBD2,TRBJ2-2,TRBV24-1
TGCGCCAGCAGCTTGGGTAGGAGAGACCGAACAACTAATGAAAAACTGTTTTTT,CASSLGRRDRTTNEKLFF,many,18,NA,TRBJ1-4,TRBV5-1
TGTGCCAGCAGCTTAACGAGACCCACTGAAGCTTTCTTT,CASSLTRPTEAFF,many,13,NA,TRBJ1-1,TRBV7-2
TGTGCCAGCAGTTACTCTCAGATTCCCAGCACAGATACGCAGTATTTT,CASSYSQIPSTDTQYF,many,16,NA,TRBJ2-3,TRBV6-5
TGTGCCAGCAGTTGGGGACAGGGGGCGAGTACTGAGCAGTTCTTC,CASSWGQGASTEQFF,many,15,TRBD1,TRBJ2-1,TRBV27
TGTGCCAGCAGCCAGGAGACAGGGCACTCTGGAAACACCATATATTTT,CASSQETGHSGNTIYF,few,16,TRBD1,TRBJ1-3,TRBV4-2
TGTGCCAGCAGTTACTCGGGAGGGCTGGAGACCCAGTACTTC,CASSYSGGLETQYF,many,14,TRBD2,TRBJ2-5,TRBV6-5
TGTGCCAGCAGTCAGCGCACGACAGGTTACTATGGCTACACCTTC,CASSQRTTGYYGYTF,many,15,NA,TRBJ1-2,TRBV12-3/TRBV12-4
TGTGCCAGCAGCCAAGTAGAAGCCTACAATGAGCAGTTCTTC,CASSQVEAYNEQFF,many,14,NA,TRBJ2-1,TRBV4-2
TGTGCCACCAGCAGAGTTAAACTAGACCAAGAGACCCAGTACTTC,CATSRVKLDQETQYF,NA,15,NA,TRBJ2-5,TRBV15
TGCAGTGCTACCGGGACTAGCGGGATTAGCACAGATACGCAGTATTTT,CSATGTSGISTDTQYF,many,16,TRBD2,TRBJ2-3,TRBV20-1
TGTGCCAGCAGCTTAGCGACAGGGAGCTCCTATAATTCACCCCTCCACTTT,CASSLATGSSYNSPLHF,few,17,TRBD1,TRBJ1-6,TRBV7-9